A single sample is the source of the 8 T cell receptor beta chains below, sequenced in a study of blood T cell repertoires in COVID-19. Data came from immunoSEQ multiplex PCR; TCRdb stores just in-frame clones and leaves some out. The table has about 24,000 clones, less than 90% seen once; the top ten hold approximately 25%. The sequenced sample consisted of peripheral blood. Source of these receptors: a man aged 65-85 years with COVID-19, enrolled during active disease.

This clone was recorded a few times. The rearrangement uses TRBV5-1 and TRBJ2-1; D uncertain. Per the germline V gene, CDR1 is SGHRS and CDR2 is YFSETQ. The CDR3 has 14 residues. Trimming stripped 0 bases from V and 7 bases from J, with 11 bases between. The CDR3 sequence: CASSLGPSLNEQFF. In DNA, the CDR3 is TGCGCCAGCAGCTTGGGACCTAGTCTGAATGAGCAGTTCTTC.

The chain joins TRBV5-1 to TRBJ2-1; 7 positions match TRBD1. This CDR3 spans 15 amino acids. Germline values: CDR1 SGHRS, CDR2 YFSETQ. V trimming: 1 base; J trimming: 3 bases; junction bases outside the gene matches: 4. This chain's CDR3 is CASSLIRGNYNEQFF. Here the CDR3 DNA reads TGCGCCAGCAGCTTGATCAGGGGGAACTACAATGAGCAGTTCTTC.

The rearrangement links TRBV5-5 to TRBJ2-7; 9 positions match TRBD1. This CDR3 is built from 14 residues. V dropped 5 bases and J dropped 7; count of bases not matched to a gene: 10. CDR1 SGHKS and CDR2 YYEKEE come from the germline V gene (reference sequence). CDR3 amino acids: CASREIQGAREQYF. The CDR3 coding sequence is TGTGCCAGCAGGGAGATACAGGGGGCTAGAGAGCAGTACTTC.

The chain couples TRBV19 to TRBJ1-1; no firm D call. The CDR3 loop spans 15 amino acids. V gave up 6 bases and J gave up 4 bases, with 18 bases separating them. Germline V gives CDR1 LNHDA, CDR2 SQIVND (reference sequence). The CDR3 reads CASSPETRRGTEAFF. The CDR3 DNA reads TGTGCCAGTAGCCCTGAGACACGCCGGGGCACTGAAGCTTTCTTT.

The chain uses TRBV19 and TRBJ2-1, with 8 bases identical to TRBD1. V shed 11 bases, J shed 7 bases, and the junction held 7 bases outside the gene matches. Germline loops: CDR1 LNHDA, CDR2 SQIVND (reference sequence). The CDR3 runs 12 residues. CDR3 nucleotides: TGTGCCTCCCGACAGGGGAGAAATGAGCAGTTCTTC. Amino acids: CASRQGRNEQFF.

V usage is TRBV3-1 (or the pseudogene TRBV3-2) and J usage is TRBJ1-2; no clear D. The CDR3 is 15 residues long. Germline CDR1 and CDR2: LGHDT and YNNKEL (reference sequence). The V end lost 1 base, the J end lost 2 bases, and 11 bases lay between the germline ends. This CDR3 is CASSQVPGNNYGYTF. The CDR3 DNA is TGTGCCAGCAGCCAAGTGCCGGGGAACAACTATGGCTACACCTTC.

The chain's CDR3 is CAWSVYTTLNQETQYF. CDR3 coding DNA: TGTGCCTGGAGTGTATACACCACCTTGAACCAAGAGACCCAGTACTTC. The chain employs TRBV30 and TRBJ2-5; D unresolved. Looked up from germline, CDR1 is GTSNPN and CDR2 is SVGIG (reference sequence). Deletions cut 0 bases from V and 0 bases from J, with 14 bases between. This CDR3 has 16 residues.

The chain uses TRBV3-1 (or the pseudogene TRBV3-2) and TRBJ1-1; D is unresolved. Germline V gene data show CDR1 as LGHDT and CDR2 as YNNKEL (reference sequence). This CDR3 has 14 residues. V gave up 4 bases and J gave up 0 bases, with 9 bases separating them. This chain's CDR3 is CASSPLTMNTEAFF. CDR3 nucleotides: TGTGCCAGCAGCCCTCTCACAATGAACACTGAAGCTTTCTTT.